Each of the 22 T cell receptor beta chains below was sequenced from the same sample in a study of regulatory T cells in long-lasting Graves disease. Time point: newly diagnosed GD, antithyroid drugs for less than 3 months. Scientists built the TCR library using RNA that was extracted from PBMCs. Arm-PCR of CDR3 regions and iRepertoire HTBI primers were the basis on which TCR beta libraries were built. MiXCR, run by TCRdb on the multiplex PCR reads, gives a single entry per CDR3 protein. This table has about 440,000 distinct CDR3 sequences, roughly 17% appearing once. The same sample was also studied in work on T cells in Graves' hyperthyroidism and ophthalmopathy.

Sample: peripheral blood mononuclear cells (PBMCs), taken at new diagnosis, from a patient treated with antithyroid drugs. These receptors came from a woman in her thirties with Graves disease.

This clonotype was counted a few times. V usage is TRBV27 and J usage is TRBJ1-6; 9 positions agree with TRBD1. This CDR3 has 16 amino acids. From germline, CDR1 is MNHEY and CDR2 SMNVEV (reference sequence). With V trimmed by 6 bases and J by 5 bases, 8 bases remained unmatched. CDR3 nucleotides: TGTGCCAGCAGCCGAGACAGGGGGATTGATAATTCACCCCTCCACTTT. It encodes CASSRDRGIDNSPLHF.

The table lists this clonotype with many counts. V usage is TRBV6-1 and J usage is TRBJ2-3; TRBD2 matches 10 bases. The V gene's germline CDR1 is MNHNS and CDR2 SASEGT. This CDR3 spans 13 amino acids. The junction had 1 base not matched to a gene; V was cut back by 8 bases and J by 2 bases. The chain's CDR3 is CASGLAATDTQYF. The CDR3 nucleotides read TGTGCCAGCGGACTAGCGGCCACAGATACGCAGTATTTT.

This clonotype showed up many times. The chain uses TRBV20-1 and TRBJ2-4; 8 positions agree with TRBD2. Germline lookup yields CDR1 DFQATT and CDR2 SNEGSKA (reference sequence). With 3 bases clipped from V and 12 bases from J, the junction kept 7 bases outside the gene matches. The CDR3 is made up of 12 amino acids. The CDR3 loop is CSASLGLVDQYF. The CDR3 region has the DNA TGCAGTGCTAGTTTGGGACTAGTCGATCAGTACTTC.

This clonotype was found many times. The rearrangement uses TRBV6-1 and TRBJ2-3; D unclear. CDR3 length: 12 amino acids. Deletions cut 7 bases from V and 0 bases from J, with 5 bases between. Germline CDR1 reads MNHNS; CDR2 reads SASEGT. Here the CDR3 DNA reads TGTGCCAGCAAGGGTAGCACAGATACGCAGTATTTT. Translation gives CASKGSTDTQYF.

This clonotype was observed a handful of times. The chain joins TRBV28 to TRBJ2-4, with 9 bases identical to TRBD2. The CDR3 extends over 15 amino acids. Trimming cost V 6 bases and J 9 bases; bases outside gene matches: 12. Germline assignment: CDR1 MDHEN and CDR2 SYDVKM. In DNA form, the CDR3 reads TGTGCCAGCAGGGGGGGGTCAGCGGGAGGCGTCATTCAGTACTTC. Encoded protein: CASRGGSAGGVIQYF.

This clonotype was recorded many times. The chain combines TRBV7-9 with TRBJ2-5, with D possibly TRBD1 on 6 matching bases. CDR3 size: 13 residues. Trimming cost V 1 base and J 8 bases, with 11 bases left between them. Germline values: CDR1 SEHNR, CDR2 FQNEAQ (reference sequence). In DNA form, the CDR3 reads TGTGCCAGCAGCTTAGGGTCTGGGGGCACCCAGTACTTC. It encodes CASSLGSGGTQYF.

About this clonotype itself: This could be a read error, since a much larger clone is one nucleotide away. Here the CDR3 reads CASSQDRGTAGIQYF. In DNA, the CDR3 is TGCGCCAGCAGCCAAGATCGCGGGACCGCCGGCATTCAGTACTTC. This chain joins TRBV4-3 and TRBJ2-4; D may be TRBD2 (6 bases). The CDR3 contains 15 residues. Germline V gives CDR1 LGHNA, CDR2 YSLEER. V was clipped by 0 bases and J by 9 bases, with 15 bases between them.

The gene calls are TRBV27 and TRBJ1-2; no clear D. Trimming took 5 bases from V and 1 from J, leaving 17 bases between them. Germline CDR1 reads MNHEY; CDR2 reads SMNVEV (reference sequence). The CDR3 has 16 residues. Written as DNA, the CDR3 is TGTGCCAGCAGTACCCGCGCAGAGGAGCTTAACTATGGCTACACCTTC. Amino acids: CASSTRAEELNYGYTF.

The CDR3 nucleotides are TGTGCCAGCAGCTCAGGACTAGCGGGACCGGCCTACGAGCAGTACTTC. This sequence encodes CASSSGLAGPAYEQYF. J is TRBJ2-7 and V is TRBV3-1, with 12 bases lining up with TRBD2. CDR1 is LGHDT and CDR2 is YNNKEL in the germline V gene (reference sequence). CDR3 size: 16 residues. The J segment lost 2 bases and the V segment lost 5 bases, leaving 7 bases of the junction unmatched.

This clonotype was counted many times. The J gene is TRBJ1-5, the V gene TRBV12-3 or TRBV12-4; D is possibly TRBD1 (6 bases). The CDR3 has 14 residues. Trimming removed 6 bases at V and 3 bases at J, with 12 bases between. In nucleotides, the CDR3 is TGTGCCAGCAGCATGACAGGCCCCAATCAGCCCCAGCATTTT. This codes for CASSMTGPNQPQHF.

This clonotype was found many times. The V and J genes are TRBV10-3 and TRBJ2-5; D may be TRBD2 (5 bases). Germline V gene lookup returns CDR1 ENHRY and CDR2 SYGVKD. This CDR3 contains 16 residues. V was clipped by 0 bases and J by 2 bases, with 13 bases between them. CDR3 residues: CAISESDFWGQETQYF. The CDR3 DNA sequence: TGTGCCATCAGTGAGTCGGACTTCTGGGGACAAGAGACCCAGTACTTC.

Many counts were recorded for this clonotype. The rearrangement joins TRBV28 to TRBJ1-6; 7 bases line up with TRBD1. The germline CDR1 and CDR2 sequences are MDHEN and SYDVKM. V shed 6 bases and J 4 bases; nucleotides not matched to a gene: 3. This CDR3 spans 14 amino acids. This chain's CDR3 is CASRPGQYNSPLHF. The CDR3 DNA reads TGTGCCAGCAGACCGGGACAGTATAATTCACCCCTCCACTTT.

This clonotype has only a few counts. The rearrangement links TRBV2 to TRBJ1-1; TRBD1 agrees at 7 bases. After removal of 9 bases from V and 3 bases from J, the junction contained 7 bases not matched to a gene. Germline CDR1 SNHLY, CDR2 FYNNEI. This CDR3 is 13 amino acids long. The CDR3 here is CARNRGFDTEAFF. CDR3 nucleotides: TGTGCCAGGAACAGGGGATTCGACACTGAAGCTTTCTTT.

Details on this clonotype: This sequence may be a read error, since a much larger clone differs from it by one base. The chain carries TRBV27 and TRBJ2-4; D possibly corresponds to TRBD2 (6 bases). The J call is doubtful: the DNA matches TRBJ2-1 better. The CDR3 is 14 amino acids. Germline assignment: CDR1 MNHEY and CDR2 SMNVEV (reference sequence). CDR3 region: CASTLIGEAGEQFF. The CDR3 DNA reads TGTGCCAGCACGTTAATTGGGGAAGCGGGTGAGCAGTTCTTC.

This clonotype was counted a single time. This may arise from a read error, as a much more abundant clone is one base away. The gene calls are TRBV30 and TRBJ2-1; the match to TRBD1 covers 7 bases. The CDR3 spans 12 residues. Germline lookup yields CDR1 GTSNPN and CDR2 SVGIG (reference sequence). J was trimmed by 10 bases and V by 4 bases; bases with no gene match: 7. The CDR3 region is CAWNRGTYEQFF. Here the CDR3 DNA reads TGTGCCTGGAACAGGGGTACCTACGAGCAGTTCTTC.

The rearrangement links TRBV19 to TRBJ2-2; weak D call: TRBD1 (5 bases). The CDR3 consists of 15 residues. Germline V gene data show CDR1 as LNHDA and CDR2 as SQIVND (reference sequence). The V and J ends lost 0 bases and 6 bases respectively, with 11 bases between them. The CDR3, as DNA: TGTGCCAGTAGTATAGATCCCTTAGGGGCCGGGGAGCTGTTTTTT. Its translation is CASSIDPLGAGELFF.

This chain links TRBV7-8 with TRBJ1-6, with 8 bases lining up with TRBD1. The germline V gene encodes CDR1 SGHVS and CDR2 FQNEAQ. The trim removed 2 bases at V and 3 bases at J, leaving 15 bases unmatched. The CDR3 sequence is 20 residues long. The CDR3 spells CASSLSLYQGATYYNSPLHF. The CDR3 coding sequence is TGTGCCAGCAGCTTAAGTTTGTATCAGGGGGCCACCTACTATAATTCACCCCTCCACTTT.

This clonotype has at least ten counts. The chain links TRBV29-1 to TRBJ2-2; D is unclear. Germline V gene lookup returns CDR1 SQVTM and CDR2 ANQGSEA. This CDR3 is built from 13 residues. V lost 6 bases, J lost 6 bases, and 14 bases lay in between. The CDR3 DNA sequence: TGCAGCGTCGACTCGGCCTCCTCCGGGGAGCTGTTTTTT. This gives the protein CSVDSASSGELFF.

This clonotype came up many times. Here the CDR3 DNA reads TGTGCCAGCAGCTGGGGTAGCGGGAGCTCCTACGAGCAGTACTTC. This codes for CASSWGSGSSYEQYF. The chain employs TRBV7-8 and TRBJ2-7; TRBD2 matches at 9 bases. The CDR3 has 15 residues. J was trimmed by 0 bases and V by 4 bases; bases with no gene match: 4. Germline V lookup: CDR1 SGHVS, CDR2 FQNEAQ.

This clonotype was observed at least ten times. The genes are TRBV12-3 or TRBV12-4 and TRBJ1-5; D is uncertain. Trimming cost V 3 bases and J 5 bases, with 11 bases left between them. This CDR3 spans 14 amino acids. CDR3 in amino acids: CASSFSVSHQPQHF. CDR3 coding DNA: TGTGCCAGCAGTTTCTCGGTCAGCCATCAGCCCCAGCATTTT.

This clonotype was detected many times. The chain carries TRBV20-1 and TRBJ2-5, with 7 positions matching TRBD1. The CDR3 runs 14 residues. The germline CDR1 and CDR2 sequences are DFQATT and SNEGSKA (reference sequence). V shed 3 bases, J shed 2 bases, and the junction held 6 bases outside the gene matches. CDR3 region: CSASGGQLQETQYF. CDR3 DNA sequence: TGCAGTGCTAGTGGGGGACAGCTTCAAGAGACCCAGTACTTC.

This clonotype was recorded many times. This sequence joins TRBV6-1 and TRBJ1-5; 10 nucleotides match TRBD1. The CDR3 has 16 residues. J lost 4 bases, V lost 4 bases, and 7 bases had no gene match. Germline CDR1 reads MNHNS; CDR2 reads SASEGT. The CDR3 DNA follows: TGTGCCAGCAGTGGCCGGGACAGGGGATGGAATCAGCCCCAGCATTTT. It specifies CASSGRDRGWNQPQHF.